This T cell receptor (beta chain) stems from a study of spatial heterogeneity in lung cancer. As to time point: blood at routine non-recurrence follow-up after resection. Whole RNA, isolated from tumor, nontumor lung or frozen PBMC, was sequenced without prior sorting. Germline assignment: CDR1 MNHEY and CDR2 SVGEGT. V gave up 2 bases and J gave up 6 bases, with 17 bases separating them. CDR3 length equals 16 residues. TCRdb called the 5' RACE reads again in MiXCR, with one record for every CDR3 protein. The sample contains under 150,000 distinct CDR3 sequences, less than 15% of which appear only once.

This receptor was identified in a male donor with early-stage non-small cell lung cancer. Sequencing was performed on PBMCs, taken at follow-up. This chain links TRBV6-2 or TRBV6-3 with TRBJ1-5; D is unresolved. CDR3 residues: CASSYQGPIHTQPQHF. The DNA of the CDR3 is TGTGCCAGCAGTTACCAAGGACCCATACACACTCAGCCCCAGCATTTT.